The 30 T cell receptor beta chains presented below share a single source sample, sequenced in a study of shared clonotypes between healthy human individuals. Measured with immunoSEQ multiplex PCR; TCRdb has only the in-frame clones, and not every one. The table includes 400,000 to 600,000 clones, roughly 83% detected once. The sequenced sample was PBMCs. The receptors here all came from a woman in her forties in good health. Some clones in this sample may be carry-over from other donors' samples.

This clone occurred once. The chain carries TRBV7-9 and TRBJ1-1; a possible D gene is TRBD1 (6 bases). The V end was cut by 5 bases, the J end by 4 bases, with 23 bases between. Germline assignment: CDR1 SEHNR and CDR2 FQNEAQ (reference sequence). This CDR3 spans 17 amino acids. CDR3 nucleotide sequence: TGTGCCAGCAGCACGACAGACAGGTCCGGTTGGGGCACTGAAGCTTTCTTT. Its protein is CASSTTDRSGWGTEAFF.

The genes are TRBV5-5 and TRBJ1-4, with a possible D match to TRBD1 (5 bases). CDR1 is SGHKS and CDR2 is YYEKEE in the germline V gene (reference sequence). The CDR3 consists of 16 residues. Trimming cost V 2 bases and J 8 bases, with 19 bases left between them. The CDR3 is CASSLNPGGGFEKLFF. CDR3 sequence (DNA): TGTGCCAGCAGCTTAAACCCCGGGGGGGGGTTCGAAAAACTGTTTTTT.

J is TRBJ2-3 and V is TRBV7-9, with D unresolved. V was clipped by 1 base and J by 1 base, with 9 bases between them. CDR1 and CDR2 (germline): SEHNR, FQNEAQ (reference sequence). CDR3 length equals 15 residues. CDR3 coding DNA: TGTGCCAGCAGCTTAGTCCTGATCGGCACAGATACGCAGTATTTT. It translates to CASSLVLIGTDTQYF.

A word on this clone: This CDR3 is also generated by other DNA sequences in the sample. This rearrangement joins TRBV7-2 to TRBJ2-3; 8 nucleotides agree with TRBD2. The CDR3 has 14 amino acids. Germline CDR1 SGHTA, CDR2 FQGNSA. V shed 1 base and J 5 bases; nucleotides not matched to a gene: 2. CDR3 residues: CASSLGAGVDTQYF. The DNA of the CDR3 is TGTGCCAGCAGCTTAGGAGCGGGAGTAGATACGCAGTATTTT.

This clone was seen more than once but under ten times. The genes are TRBV7-2 and TRBJ1-1, with 7 bases fitting TRBD1. Germline V gene data show CDR1 as SGHTA and CDR2 as FQGNSA. The CDR3 is 15 amino acids. The V segment lost 5 bases and the J segment 1 base; nucleotides outside the gene matches: 7. CDR3 bases: TGTGCCAGCAGCCCCCCCGGGACAGCGAACACTGAAGCTTTCTTT. It yields the protein CASSPPGTANTEAFF.

The CDR3 sequence is CASSQGLAGLNEQFF. CDR3 sequence (DNA): TGTGCCAGCAGCCAAGGACTAGCGGGTTTAAATGAGCAGTTCTTC. The J gene is TRBJ2-1, the V gene TRBV7-3; 11 nucleotides line up with TRBD2. The length of the CDR3 is 15 residues. V was clipped by 5 bases and J by 7 bases; unmatched bases: 7. The germline gives CDR1 SGHTA, CDR2 FQGTGA. Full variable domain (outside the CDR3, taken from reference TRBV7-3 and TRBJ2-1): GAGVSQTPSNKVTEKGKYVELRCDPISGHTALYWYRQSLGQGPEFLIYFQGTGAADDSGLPNDRFFAVRPEGSVSTLKIQRTERGDSAVYLCASSQGLAGLNEQFFGPGTRLTVL.

On this clone: Other DNA sequences in this specimen translate into the identical CDR3. CDR3: CASSLAGSGANVLTF. The CDR3 DNA is TGTGCCAGCAGCTTAGCAGGCTCTGGGGCCAACGTCCTGACTTTC. The J gene is TRBJ2-6, the V gene TRBV7-3; no firm D call. Trimming cost V 2 bases and J 0 bases, with 5 bases left between them. The germline CDR1 and CDR2 sequences are SGHTA and FQGTGA. The CDR3 extends over 15 amino acids.

V usage is TRBV28 and J usage is TRBJ1-5; the D gene is possibly TRBD1 (5 bases). The CDR3 covers 16 residues. Germline V gives CDR1 MDHEN, CDR2 SYDVKM. V was pared by 5 bases and J by 2 bases, with 16 bases between. The CDR3 sequence is CASSQYSGGGNQPQHF. Here the CDR3 DNA reads TGTGCCAGCAGTCAATACAGTGGAGGGGGCAATCAGCCCCAGCATTTT.

V is TRBV6-1 and J is TRBJ2-5; possible D gene TRBD1, 5 bases. From germline, CDR1 is MNHNS and CDR2 SASEGT. V was trimmed by 2 bases and J by 5 bases, leaving 15 bases between them. The CDR3 is made up of 15 amino acids. CDR3 in DNA: TGTGCCAGCAGTGAAATAAGGGGCTCTGGTGAGACCCAGTACTTC. Translating it yields CASSEIRGSGETQYF.

The chain employs TRBV5-4 and TRBJ2-7; 12 nucleotides match TRBD1. Germline V gives CDR1 SGHNT, CDR2 YYREEE (reference sequence). The CDR3 is 16 residues long. Trimming at V came to 0 bases and at J to 5 bases, leaving 6 bases not matched to a gene. The CDR3 nucleotides are TGTGCCAGCAGCTTGGCGGGACAGGGGGCGATCCACGAGCAGTACTTC. This encodes CASSLAGQGAIHEQYF.

This clone has a handful of counts. In DNA, the CDR3 is TGTGCCAGCAGCGGTCCGGGACAGGGCCGTGGAGGGCCCCAGCATTTT. Protein product: CASSGPGQGRGGPQHF. The gene calls are TRBV7-8 and TRBJ1-5, with TRBD1 matching over 9 bases. CDR1 and CDR2 (germline): SGHVS, FQNEAQ. Germline trimming cut 5 bases from V and 9 bases from J; bases unmatched to any gene: 14. This CDR3 is built from 16 residues.

The chain couples TRBV10-2 to TRBJ2-2; TRBD1 matches at 9 bases. CDR3 length: 18 residues. Germline V lookup: CDR1 WSHSY, CDR2 SAAADI. J lost 0 bases, V lost 2 bases, and 7 bases had no gene match. In DNA, the CDR3 is TGCGCCAGCAGTGAGACGGGACAGGGTCTTGCGAACACCGGGGAGCTGTTTTTT. Its translation is CASSETGQGLANTGELFF.

The chain employs TRBV5-4 and TRBJ1-1; unclear D gene. The CDR3 is 13 residues long. CDR1 is SGHNT, CDR2 YYREEE, per germline (reference sequence). The V end was cut by 6 bases, the J end by 7 bases, with 16 bases between. The CDR3: CASTGALSHEAFF. As DNA, the CDR3 is TGTGCCAGCACTGGTGCACTCTCGCATGAAGCTTTCTTT.

This clone was detected once. The V call is TRBV4-1, the J call TRBJ2-7; possible D gene TRBD1, 5 bases. The CDR3 spans 15 residues. Per the germline V gene, CDR1 is MGHRA and CDR2 is YSYEKL. With 4 bases removed from V and 1 base from J, the gap between germline ends came to 14 bases. The CDR3 sequence: CASSLQGSRSYEQYF. The CDR3 nucleotides are TGCGCCAGCAGCCTGCAGGGTTCCAGGTCCTACGAGCAGTACTTC.

The J gene is TRBJ2-1, the V gene TRBV7-2; tentatively, D is TRBD2 (5 bases). The CDR3 extends over 13 amino acids. Trimming stripped 0 bases from V and 5 bases from J, with 5 bases between. Germline lookup yields CDR1 SGHTA and CDR2 FQGNSA. CDR3 protein: CASSLASDNEQFF. In nucleotides, the CDR3 is TGTGCCAGCAGCTTAGCTAGCGACAATGAGCAGTTCTTC.

The chain is built from TRBV4-2 and TRBJ2-7; TRBD2 matches 13 bases. Losses at the gene ends were 2 bases for V and 3 bases for J; bases not matched to a gene: 4. The germline V gene has CDR1 LGHNA and CDR2 YNFKEQ. The CDR3 extends over 16 amino acids. CDR3 residues: CASSQPGTSGIYEQYF. The CDR3 nucleotides are TGTGCCAGCAGCCAACCCGGGACTAGCGGGATCTACGAGCAGTACTTC.

The chain is built from TRBV30 and TRBJ2-5; unclear D gene. TRBJ2-7 matches the DNA end more closely, so the J call is doubtful. The CDR3 loop spans 12 amino acids. CDR1 and CDR2 (germline): GTSNPN, SVGIG (reference sequence). CDR3 protein: CAWAIYSYEQYF. The CDR3 DNA reads as TGTGCCTGGGCTATTTACTCCTACGAGCAGTACTTC.

This clone has only a few counts. The V call is TRBV7-9, the J call TRBJ2-5, with 9 bases fitting TRBD1. The CDR3 loop spans 14 amino acids. V trimming: 2 bases; J trimming: 4 bases; junction bases outside the gene matches: 2. The germline V gene encodes CDR1 SEHNR and CDR2 FQNEAQ (reference sequence). CDR3 sequence reads: CASSLTGGPETQYF. CDR3 nucleotides: TGTGCCAGCAGCTTAACAGGGGGCCCAGAGACCCAGTACTTC.

V and J are TRBV5-1 and TRBJ2-5; TRBD1 agrees at 7 bases. V was clipped by 4 bases and J by 5 bases; unmatched bases: 8. CDR3 length: 14 residues. CDR1 and CDR2 from the germline V gene are SGHRS and YFSETQ. The CDR3 reads CASSRLDRVETQYF. The CDR3 bases are TGCGCCAGCAGCCGACTCGACAGGGTTGAGACCCAGTACTTC. Based on the CDR3 plus reference TRBV5-1 and TRBJ2-5, the full variable domain is KAGVTQTPRYLIKTRGQQVTLSCSPISGHRSVSWYQQTPGQGLQFLFEYFSETQRNKGNFPGRFSGRQFSNSRSEMNVSTLELGDSALYLCASSRLDRVETQYFGPGTRLLVL.

This clone was counted a few times. The chain uses TRBV28 and TRBJ2-7, with D possibly being TRBD2 (6 bases). There are 14 residues in the CDR3. CDR1 and CDR2 from the germline V gene are MDHEN and SYDVKM. Trimming stripped 7 bases from V and 0 bases from J, with 13 bases between. The CDR3 reads CASIPSAYSYEQYF. The CDR3 DNA reads as TGTGCCAGCATCCCTAGCGCCTACTCCTACGAGCAGTACTTC.

This clone was detected only a few times. V and J are TRBV30 and TRBJ1-3, with D maybe TRBD1 (5 bases). CDR3 size: 14 residues. The germline gives CDR1 GTSNPN, CDR2 SVGIG (reference sequence). Trimming stripped 0 bases from V and 4 bases from J, with 10 bases between. CDR3 sequence (DNA): TGTGCCTGGAGTGTACTGACAGAAGGAAACACCATATATTTT. It encodes CAWSVLTEGNTIYF. Full variable domain (missing parts from reference TRBV30 and TRBJ1-3): SQTIHQWPATLVQPVGSPLSLECTVEGTSNPNLYWYRQAAGRGLQLLFYSVGIGQISSEVPQNLSASRPQDRQFILSSKKLLLSDSGFYLCAWSVLTEGNTIYFGEGSWLTVV.

The rearrangement uses TRBV4-3 and TRBJ2-3; D is ambiguous. Germline CDR1 reads LGHNA; CDR2 reads YSLEER. The CDR3 runs to 14 residues. V was pared by 0 bases and J by 4 bases, with 8 bases between. CDR3 DNA: TGCGCCAGCAGCCAAGAGATCAGCGCAGATACGCAGTATTTT. It encodes CASSQEISADTQYF.

CDR3 in DNA: TGTGCCAGCAGGTGGACAGGGGGGAACAATGAGCAGTTCTTC. Encoded protein: CASRWTGGNNEQFF. The chain links TRBV2 to TRBJ2-1; 10 nucleotides match TRBD1. Germline trimming cut 6 bases from V and 5 bases from J; bases unmatched to any gene: 4. CDR3 length: 14 amino acids. Germline V lookup: CDR1 SNHLY, CDR2 FYNNEI. The entire variable domain, with the rest obtained from reference TRBV2 and TRBJ2-1, is as follows: EPEVTQTPSHQVTQMGQEVILRCVPISNHLYFYWYRQILGQKVEFLVSFYNNEISEKSEIFDDQFSVERPDGSNFTLKIRSTKLEDSAMYFCASRWTGGNNEQFFGPGTRLTVL.

This rearrangement joins TRBV19 to TRBJ1-2; 7 nucleotides align to TRBD1. After removal of 4 bases from V and 0 bases from J, the junction contained 5 bases not matched to a gene. This CDR3 is 15 amino acids long. Germline V lookup: CDR1 LNHDA, CDR2 SQIVND (reference sequence). The CDR3 spells CASSTGQASNYGYTF. In DNA form, the CDR3 reads TGTGCCAGTAGTACCGGACAGGCCTCTAACTATGGCTACACCTTC.

The chain employs TRBV19 and TRBJ2-7; D not resolved. The CDR3 is 14 amino acids. Germline V gene lookup returns CDR1 LNHDA and CDR2 SQIVND (reference sequence). V gave up 0 bases and J gave up 2 bases, with 8 bases separating them. CDR3 amino acids: CASSIEGQAYEQYF. The CDR3 DNA reads TGTGCCAGTAGTATAGAAGGCCAGGCCTACGAGCAGTACTTC.

The V gene is TRBV2, the J gene TRBJ1-5; D is uncertain. The CDR3 loop spans 15 amino acids. V lost 4 bases, J lost 1 base, and 11 bases lay in between. The V gene's germline CDR1 is SNHLY and CDR2 FYNNEI. CDR3 sequence reads: CASSGSGGSNQPQHF. DNA of the CDR3: TGTGCCAGCAGTGGCTCGGGAGGGAGCAATCAGCCCCAGCATTTT.

This chain connects TRBV5-4 to TRBJ2-1; D ambiguous. CDR1 and CDR2 (germline): SGHNT, YYREEE (reference sequence). The V gene lost 4 bases and the J gene lost 8 bases, with 25 bases spanning the gap. The CDR3 consists of 17 residues. The CDR3, as DNA: TGTGCCAGCAGCGCTACAAACCTTAGGTTGGGTCAGGATGAGCAGTTCTTC. Its translation is CASSATNLRLGQDEQFF.

The rearrangement joins TRBV7-2 to TRBJ1-2; D remains ambiguous. The ends were cut back, 3 bases at V and 0 bases at J, with 8 bases in the middle. CDR1 is SGHTA, CDR2 FQGNSA, per germline. The CDR3 is 14 residues long. The CDR3, as DNA: TGTGCCAGCAGCTTCCTTTCACCTAACTATGGCTACACCTTC. It encodes CASSFLSPNYGYTF.

There are a few counts of this clone. The chain couples TRBV15 to TRBJ2-7; 7 bases are shared with TRBD1. This CDR3 has 16 residues. Germline trimming cut 0 bases from V and 5 bases from J; bases unmatched to any gene: 10. Germline V gene lookup returns CDR1 LNHNV and CDR2 YYDKDF (reference sequence). CDR3 in amino acids: CATSRDQGTASDEQYF. In DNA, the CDR3 is TGTGCCACCAGCAGAGATCAAGGGACAGCGAGCGACGAGCAGTACTTC.

The chain has TRBV4-1 and TRBJ2-1; D is possibly TRBD2 (5 bases). Germline assignment: CDR1 MGHRA and CDR2 YSYEKL. This CDR3 has 16 amino acids. V lost 6 bases to trimming and J lost 0 bases, with 15 bases between them. CDR3: CASSPRDTLSYNEQFF. DNA of the CDR3: TGCGCCAGCAGTCCACGGGATACCCTCTCCTACAATGAGCAGTTCTTC.